This T cell receptor beta chain was found in a study of cytomegalovirus exposure and HLA in healthy donors. The PCR used 60 Vbeta and 13 Jbeta primers. The repertoire was sequenced with immunoSEQ multiplex PCR; TCRdb's copy has only in-frame clones and lacks some. This repertoire shows roughly 100,000 clones, about 69% found once; its top ten account for 1% to 1.5%. The sample consisted of PBMCs. This clonotype originated in a man between 35 and 55 years old in good health and CMV-seronegative.

CDR3 DNA: TGTGCCAGCAGCTTGGGGCTAGCGGACCAAGAGACCCAGTACTTC. Translated, it gives CASSLGLADQETQYF. The chain is built from TRBV7-8 and TRBJ2-5; 7 bases map to TRBD2. The CDR3 has 15 amino acids. Per germline, CDR1 SGHVS and CDR2 FQNEAQ. Unmatched junction bases numbered 4, after V lost 3 bases and J lost 0 bases.